The present T cell receptor (beta chain) was sequenced within a study of T cell responses to AZD1222 COVID-19 vaccine. General observations from the study: Spike was spanned by vaccine-associated CD4 TCRs, with dominance at 160-218 and 743-854. The sample set comprised mostly white British donors with more females, and clonal diversity was possibly underestimated. An increase in Spike-specific TCR breadth and depth was observed after two AZD1222 doses. Repertoires in all cases were sampled only once the peak T cell response had passed.

This clone was recorded a few times. Its specificity is not known. Using immunoSEQ multiplex PCR, the repertoire was profiled, and TCRdb retains in-frame clones only, with some absent. In the table there are approximately 140,000 clones, roughly 89% of which are singletons. The specimen was peripheral blood, collected 28 days after the second dose of the MenACWY control vaccine. The TCR was taken from an adult who received the MenACWY meningococcal vaccine as a control.

CDR3 DNA: TGTGCCAGCAACCCCGGACAGGGAGGCAATCAGCCCCAGCATTTT. It translates to CASNPGQGGNQPQHF. The rearrangement uses TRBV28 and TRBJ1-5; the match to TRBD1 covers 8 bases. This CDR3 spans 15 amino acids. The germline V gene has CDR1 MDHEN and CDR2 SYDVKM. Losses at the gene ends were 7 bases for V and 2 bases for J; bases not matched to a gene: 7.